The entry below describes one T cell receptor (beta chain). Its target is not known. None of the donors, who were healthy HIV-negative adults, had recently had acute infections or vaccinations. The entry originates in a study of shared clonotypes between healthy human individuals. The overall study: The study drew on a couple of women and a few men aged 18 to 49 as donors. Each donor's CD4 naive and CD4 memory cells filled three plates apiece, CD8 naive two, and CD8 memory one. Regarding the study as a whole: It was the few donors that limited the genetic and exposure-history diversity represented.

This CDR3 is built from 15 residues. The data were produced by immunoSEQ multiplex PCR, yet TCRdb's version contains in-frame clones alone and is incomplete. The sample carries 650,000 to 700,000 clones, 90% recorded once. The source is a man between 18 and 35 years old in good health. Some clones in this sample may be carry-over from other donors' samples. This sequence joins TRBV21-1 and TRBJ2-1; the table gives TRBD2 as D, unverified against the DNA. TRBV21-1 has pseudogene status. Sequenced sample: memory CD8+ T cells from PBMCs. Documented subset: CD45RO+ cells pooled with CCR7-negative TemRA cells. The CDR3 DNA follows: TGTGCCAGCAGCAAAGGGCAAGCGGGAGGCTTCGGGCAGTTCTTC. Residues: CASSKGQAGGFGQFF.